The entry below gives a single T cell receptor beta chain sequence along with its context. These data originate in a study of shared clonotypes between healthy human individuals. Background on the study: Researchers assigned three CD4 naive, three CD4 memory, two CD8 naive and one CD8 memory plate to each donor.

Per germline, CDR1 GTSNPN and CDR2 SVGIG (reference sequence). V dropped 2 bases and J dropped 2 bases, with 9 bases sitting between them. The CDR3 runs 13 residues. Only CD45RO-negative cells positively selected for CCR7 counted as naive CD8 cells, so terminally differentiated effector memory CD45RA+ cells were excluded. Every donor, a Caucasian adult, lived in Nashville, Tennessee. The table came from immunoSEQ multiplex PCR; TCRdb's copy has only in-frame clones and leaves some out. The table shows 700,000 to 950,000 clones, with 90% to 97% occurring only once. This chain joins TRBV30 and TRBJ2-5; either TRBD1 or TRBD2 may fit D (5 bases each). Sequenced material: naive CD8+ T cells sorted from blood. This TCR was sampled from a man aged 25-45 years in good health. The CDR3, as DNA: TGTGCCTGGAGTAGGGACGTTCAAGAGACCCAGTACTTC. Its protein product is CAWSRDVQETQYF. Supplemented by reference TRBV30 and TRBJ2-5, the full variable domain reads SQTIHQWPATLVQPVGSPLSLECTVEGTSNPNLYWYRQAAGRGLQLLFYSVGIGQISSEVPQNLSASRPQDRQFILSSKKLLLSDSGFYLCAWSRDVQETQYFGPGTRLLVL.